This T cell receptor (beta chain) was identified during a study of T cells after yellow fever vaccination. Study-wide results and caveats: Subsequent to the booster, the majority of primary-vaccination clones reappeared (96% CD4, roughly 90% CD8). Some clonotypes were seen in both the CD4 and the CD8 compartments. These made up a small share and likely arose from convergent recombination.

Template-switching 5'RACE yielded the TCR cDNA; a universal primer site and UMIs were added in the process. TCRdb used MiXCR to reprocess the 5' RACE reads, holding one entry per CDR3 protein. The sample gives fewer than 500,000 distinct CDR3 sequences, about 17% of which show up once; 15% to 20% is in the top ten. V gave up 3 bases and J gave up 1 base, with 22 bases separating them. This CDR3 contains 17 residues. Germline CDR1 and CDR2: DFQATT and SNEGSKA (reference sequence). This clonotype was detected only a few times. Its target is unknown. This TCR was recovered from a man between 18 and 35 years old who received the YFV17D yellow fever vaccine. The source material was PBMCs, sampled before the yellow fever booster vaccination. The rearrangement joins TRBV20-1 to TRBJ2-7, with a tentative D call TRBD2 (5 bases). The CDR3 here is CSASGRTSRSGSYEQYV. As DNA, the CDR3 is TGCAGTGCTAGTGGTAGAACTAGTCGGTCAGGATCCTACGAGCAGTACGTC.